Below, one T cell receptor (beta chain) is given with its context. The antigen is undetermined. These data originate in a study of Tregs in tolerant kidney transplant recipients. For the study at large: Related graft donors supplied nonmyeloablative bone marrow transplants, and mixed chimerism was transient.

With 4 bases clipped from V and 6 bases from J, the junction kept 7 bases outside the gene matches. The CDR3 has 14 residues. Germline loops: CDR1 SNHLY, CDR2 FYNNEI. Regarding the study as a whole: The small number of patients limits these findings pending further validation. In tolerant patients, donor-specific Tregs outgrew total Tregs, suggesting antigen-driven expansion.

Unstimulated Tregs (CD4+CD25+CD127-) and CD4+CD25- non-Tregs were sorted from PBMCs. Measured with immunoSEQ multiplex PCR; TCRdb has only the in-frame clones, and not every one. The sample holds tens of thousands of clones; about 89% are singletons and the top ten take around 0.4%. V and J are TRBV2 and TRBJ2-7; 9 bases match TRBD1. The sequences come from CD4+ T cells from blood, collected before the transplant. This sequence was found in a human donor who received a combined kidney and bone marrow transplant. This chain's CDR3 is CASSGTGVTGEQYF. The CDR3, as DNA: TGTGCCAGCAGTGGGACAGGGGTCACGGGCGAGCAGTACTTC.